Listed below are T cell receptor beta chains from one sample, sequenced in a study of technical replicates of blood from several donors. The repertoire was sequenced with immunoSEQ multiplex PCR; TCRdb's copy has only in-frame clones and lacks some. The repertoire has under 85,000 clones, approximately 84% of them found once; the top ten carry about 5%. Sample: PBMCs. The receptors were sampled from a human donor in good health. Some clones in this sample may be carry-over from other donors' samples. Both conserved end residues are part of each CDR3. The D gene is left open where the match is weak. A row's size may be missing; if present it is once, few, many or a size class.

CASSPGGPGNTIYF TGTGCCAGCAGCCCGGGGGGCCCTGGAAACACCATATATTTT TRBV25-1 NA NA TRBJ1-3
CASSSQIYQETQYF TGCGCCAGCAGTTCACAGATATACCAAGAGACCCAGTACTTC TRBV10-1 once NA TRBJ2-5
CASSPLGGNTEAFF TGTGCCAGCAGCCCCCTGGGGGGGAACACTGAAGCTTTCTTT TRBV14 few NA TRBJ1-1
CASSSGFSEVYTF TGTGCCAGCAGCTCTGGGTTCTCTGAGGTCTACACCTTC TRBV5-5 NA NA TRBJ1-2
CASSFYWGGQDEQFF TGTGCCAGCAGCTTTTATTGGGGGGGCCAGGATGAGCAGTTCTTC TRBV7-2 NA NA TRBJ2-1
CASSQSGLAGGDEQYF TGTGCCAGCAGCCAGTCCGGACTAGCGGGAGGAGATGAGCAGTACTTC TRBV4-2 NA TRBD2 TRBJ2-7
CASSKATSGESSYEQYF TGTGCCAGCAGCAAAGCGACTAGCGGGGAGAGCTCCTACGAGCAGTACTTC TRBV21-1 NA NA TRBJ2-7
CASSFRDLNYEQYF TGTGCCAGCAGCTTCCGGGACTTAAACTACGAGCAGTACTTC TRBV7-2 once NA TRBJ2-7
CASSLFEVVEKLFF TGTGCCAGCAGTTTATTTGAAGTAGTTGAAAAACTGTTTTTT TRBV2 NA NA TRBJ1-4
CASSLGLAGRQETQYF TGTGCCAGCAGCTTGGGTCTAGCGGGGAGGCAAGAGACCCAGTACTTC TRBV7-8 NA TRBD2 TRBJ2-5
CASSIIGNQPQHF TGTGCCAGTAGTATAATCGGGAATCAGCCCCAGCATTTT TRBV19 NA NA TRBJ1-5
CASSLSTAYEQYF TGCGCCAGCAGCTTGTCGACAGCCTACGAGCAGTACTTC TRBV5-1 NA NA TRBJ2-7
CASTRTGLNTEAFF TGCGCCAGCACCAGGACAGGCCTGAACACTGAAGCTTTCTTT TRBV4-1 NA TRBD1 TRBJ1-1
CAWSLNYGYTF TGTGCCTGGAGTCTTAACTATGGCTACACCTTC TRBV30 NA NA TRBJ1-2
CASSATGGSYNEQFF TGTGCCAGCAGCGCGACAGGGGGCTCTTACAATGAGCAGTTCTTC TRBV5-6 NA TRBD1 TRBJ2-1
CASSPGGTTANEQFF TGCGCCAGCAGCCCTGGCGGGACGACTGCCAATGAGCAGTTCTTC TRBV4-3 NA NA TRBJ2-1
CASTADRVRNEQFF TGTGCCAGCACTGCCGACAGGGTAAGAAATGAGCAGTTCTTC TRBV6-5 NA TRBD1 TRBJ2-1
CAWNQEGTGELFF TGTGCCTGGAACCAGGAGGGCACCGGGGAGCTGTTTTTT TRBV30 NA NA TRBJ2-2
CASSLLAGVETQYF TGTGCCAGCAGCTTACTAGCGGGAGTGGAGACCCAGTACTTC TRBV7-6 NA TRBD2 TRBJ2-5
CASTRDRENYGYTF TGTGCCAGCACTCGGGACAGGGAAAACTATGGCTACACCTTC TRBV2 NA TRBD1 TRBJ1-2
CASSSPSGTSGYNEQFF TGTGCCAGCAGCTCCCCCTCCGGGACTAGCGGTTACAATGAGCAGTTCTTC TRBV11-1 NA TRBD2 TRBJ2-1
CASSRTRTADTQYF TGTGCCAGCAGCCGCACTAGGACGGCAGATACGCAGTATTTT TRBV6-1 NA NA TRBJ2-3
CASSPWTRFMQYF TGCGCCAGCAGCCCATGGACACGGTTTATGCAGTATTTT TRBV4-3 NA NA TRBJ2-3
CASSLDWGGVRGNEQFF TGTGCCAGCAGTTTAGATTGGGGCGGGGTACGGGGCAACGAGCAGTTCTTC TRBV27 NA NA TRBJ2-1
CASSLGRVPGQPNSGQYF TGTGCCAGCAGCTTAGGTCGGGTTCCGGGACAGCCGAATAGCGGGCAGTACTTC TRBV7-8 NA NA TRBJ2-7
CASSGGIPEAFF TGCGCCAGCAGTGGAGGGATCCCTGAAGCTTTCTTT TRBV10-2 NA NA TRBJ1-1
CASSLRRWRGGEDTQYF TGTGCCAGCAGCTTGAGGCGGTGGCGGGGGGGTGAAGATACGCAGTATTTT TRBV11-3 NA TRBD2 TRBJ2-3
CASKDRPSNYGYTF TGCGCCAGCAAGGACAGGCCTTCTAACTATGGCTACACCTTC TRBV10-2 NA TRBD1 TRBJ1-2
CASSPGTMPEKLFF TGTGCCAGTAGCCCCGGGACAATGCCTGAAAAACTGTTTTTT TRBV19 NA NA TRBJ1-4
CASSFLVGGPTDTQYF TGTGCCAGCAGCTTTTTGGTGGGAGGGCCAACAGATACGCAGTATTTT TRBV7-6 NA TRBD2 TRBJ2-3
CASSFREMGNTIYF TGCGCCAGCAGCTTTAGGGAGATGGGAAACACCATATATTTT TRBV5-1 NA NA TRBJ1-3
CASSLPRVNTEAFF TGTGCCAGCAGCTTGCCACGGGTGAACACTGAAGCTTTCTTT TRBV5-6 NA NA TRBJ1-1
CASSLTGGTEAFF TGTGCCAGCAGCCTAACAGGGGGCACTGAAGCTTTCTTT TRBV5-5 NA TRBD1 TRBJ1-1
CASNPGNNQPQHF TGTGCCAGTAATCCAGGGAACAATCAGCCCCAGCATTTT TRBV19 NA NA TRBJ1-5
CASSPIRGPSGNTIYF TGTGCCAGCAGCCCCATTCGTGGGCCGTCTGGAAACACCATATATTTT TRBV9 NA NA TRBJ1-3
CASSWGLAERNEQFF TGTGCCAGCAGTTGGGGACTAGCGGAGCGTAATGAGCAGTTCTTC TRBV6-6 NA TRBD2 TRBJ2-1
CASSPSNSGNTIYF TGTGCCAGCAGCCCAAGCAACTCTGGAAACACCATATATTTT TRBV7-6 NA NA TRBJ1-3